Listed below are T cell receptor beta chains from one sample, sequenced in a study of T cells in Graves' hyperthyroidism and ophthalmopathy. Using its own MiXCR run on the multiplex PCR reads, TCRdb lists one record per CDR3 protein. The sample includes nearly 750,000 distinct CDR3 sequences, about a third of them seen just once. Sample: blood. These receptors were taken from a woman aged 40 to 55 with Graves' hyperthyroidism. Both conserved end residues are part of each CDR3. A D gene is named only where the DNA matches it firmly. Rows may omit the clone size; those that give it use once, few, many or a size class.

clone size: many; D gene: -; CDR3 length: 11; J gene: TRBJ1-1; V gene: TRBV29-1; CDR3 protein: CSALRAGEAFF; CDR3 DNA: TGCAGCGCCCTCAGGGCGGGTGAAGCTTTCTTT
clone size: -; D gene: TRBD1; CDR3 length: 14; J gene: TRBJ1-2; V gene: TRBV10-2; CDR3 protein: CASSESDRARGYTF; CDR3 DNA: TGCGCCAGCAGTGAGTCGGACAGGGCTCGTGGCTACACCTTC
clone size: once; D gene: TRBD1; CDR3 length: 14; J gene: TRBJ1-1; V gene: TRBV10-3; CDR3 protein: CASSTGQRNTEAFF; CDR3 DNA: TGTGCCAGCAGTACGGGACAGAGGAACACTGAAGCTTTCTTT
clone size: -; D gene: -; CDR3 length: 16; J gene: TRBJ1-2; V gene: TRBV10-2; CDR3 protein: CAISEPYVREGYGYTF; CDR3 DNA: TGCGCCATCAGTGAGCCATACGTCCGAGAAGGCTATGGCTACACCTTC
clone size: many; D gene: -; CDR3 length: 13; J gene: TRBJ1-3; V gene: TRBV29-1; CDR3 protein: CSVGIHSGNTIYF; CDR3 DNA: TGCAGCGTTGGGATCCACTCTGGAAACACCATATATTTT
clone size: -; D gene: -; CDR3 length: 15; J gene: TRBJ1-4; V gene: TRBV9; CDR3 protein: CASSQDPRNNEKLFF; CDR3 DNA: TGTGCCAGCAGCCAAGATCCCCGGAATAATGAAAAACTGTTTTTT
clone size: -; D gene: -; CDR3 length: 11; J gene: TRBJ1-2; V gene: TRBV10-3; CDR3 protein: CAISDITGYTF; CDR3 DNA: TGTGCCATCAGTGACATTACGGGCTACACCTTC
clone size: few; D gene: TRBD2; CDR3 length: 14; J gene: TRBJ2-5; V gene: TRBV12-5; CDR3 protein: CASATPLAGETQYF; CDR3 DNA: TGTGCTAGTGCGACACCGCTAGCGGGGGAGACCCAGTACTTC
clone size: -; D gene: TRBD1; CDR3 length: 14; J gene: TRBJ1-1; V gene: TRBV6-1; CDR3 protein: CASGRSGTETEAFF; CDR3 DNA: TGTGCCAGCGGCCGCTCCGGGACAGAGACTGAAGCTTTCTTT
clone size: -; D gene: TRBD1; CDR3 length: 14; J gene: TRBJ2-7; V gene: TRBV2; CDR3 protein: CASSSTGVSYEQYF; CDR3 DNA: TGTGCCAGCAGTTCTACAGGGGTCTCCTACGAGCAGTACTTC
clone size: few; D gene: -; CDR3 length: 15; J gene: TRBJ1-2; V gene: TRBV4-3; CDR3 protein: CASSPDGAPSYGYTF; CDR3 DNA: TGCGCCAGCAGCCCTGATGGGGCCCCAAGCTATGGCTACACCTTC
clone size: few; D gene: -; CDR3 length: 12; J gene: TRBJ1-1; V gene: TRBV4-2; CDR3 protein: CASNQEGTEAFF; CDR3 DNA: TGTGCCAGCAACCAAGAGGGCACTGAAGCTTTCTTT
clone size: many; D gene: -; CDR3 length: 15; J gene: TRBJ1-6; V gene: TRBV7-9; CDR3 protein: CASRLQGLNNSPLHF; CDR3 DNA: TGTGCCAGCAGACTACAGGGTTTAAATAATTCACCCCTCCACTTT
clone size: many; D gene: -; CDR3 length: 14; J gene: TRBJ1-3; V gene: TRBV19; CDR3 protein: CASTPGLAGNTIYF; CDR3 DNA: TGTGCCAGTACCCCAGGGTTAGCTGGAAACACCATATATTTT
clone size: many; D gene: -; CDR3 length: 15; J gene: TRBJ2-5; V gene: TRBV24-1; CDR3 protein: CATSDFGGGRETQYF; CDR3 DNA: TGTGCCACCAGTGATTTTGGGGGTGGACGAGAGACCCAGTACTTC
clone size: -; D gene: TRBD2; CDR3 length: 20; J gene: TRBJ2-2; V gene: TRBV11-2; CDR3 protein: CASSLRGLAGGMRVTGELFF; CDR3 DNA: TGTGCCAGCAGCTTACGGGGACTAGCGGGAGGGATGAGGGTCACCGGGGAGCTGTTTTTT
clone size: many; D gene: -; CDR3 length: 14; J gene: TRBJ1-2; V gene: TRBV7-3; CDR3 protein: CASSLTPGAYGYTF; CDR3 DNA: TGTGCCAGCAGCTTAACCCCCGGGGCCTATGGCTACACCTTC
clone size: -; D gene: -; CDR3 length: 12; J gene: TRBJ2-3; V gene: TRBV7-9; CDR3 protein: CASSQFTDTQYF; CDR3 DNA: TGTGCCAGCAGCCAATTCACAGATACGCAGTATTTT
clone size: -; D gene: -; CDR3 length: 14; J gene: TRBJ2-2; V gene: TRBV20-1; CDR3 protein: CSASEGTNTGELFF; CDR3 DNA: TGCAGTGCTAGTGAGGGAACGAACACCGGGGAGCTGTTTTTT
clone size: few; D gene: -; CDR3 length: 14; J gene: TRBJ2-7; V gene: TRBV2; CDR3 protein: CASAEYTHSYEQYF; CDR3 DNA: TGTGCCAGCGCGGAGTACACGCACTCCTACGAGCAGTACTTC
clone size: many; D gene: -; CDR3 length: 14; J gene: TRBJ2-7; V gene: TRBV20-1; CDR3 protein: CSARRRETTYEQYF; CDR3 DNA: TGCAGTGCGCGGCGCCGGGAGACAACCTACGAGCAGTACTTC
clone size: -; D gene: -; CDR3 length: 14; J gene: TRBJ1-2; V gene: TRBV7-9; CDR3 protein: CASSLDGGRDGYTF; CDR3 DNA: TGTGCCAGCAGCTTAGATGGGGGTAGGGATGGCTACACCTTC
clone size: -; D gene: -; CDR3 length: 16; J gene: TRBJ2-5; V gene: TRBV6-5; CDR3 protein: CASSSRRFQIQETQYF; CDR3 DNA: TGTGCCAGCAGTTCCCGGCGGTTTCAGATTCAAGAGACCCAGTACTTC
clone size: -; D gene: -; CDR3 length: 16; J gene: TRBJ2-1; V gene: TRBV7-2; CDR3 protein: CASSLETGSGYNEQFF; CDR3 DNA: TGTGCCAGCAGCTTAGAGACTGGGAGCGGTTACAATGAGCAGTTCTTC
clone size: few; D gene: -; CDR3 length: 15; J gene: TRBJ1-2; V gene: TRBV6-4; CDR3 protein: CASSDSGSQSYGYTF; CDR3 DNA: TGTGCCAGCAGTGACTCTGGCAGTCAGAGCTATGGCTACACCTTC
clone size: -; D gene: -; CDR3 length: 14; J gene: TRBJ1-3; V gene: TRBV12-3/TRBV12-4; CDR3 protein: CASSVRVSGNTIYF; CDR3 DNA: TGTGCCAGCAGCGTCAGGGTCTCTGGAAACACCATATATTTT
clone size: many; D gene: -; CDR3 length: 12; J gene: TRBJ2-7; V gene: TRBV29-1; CDR3 protein: CSVEVQTYEQYF; CDR3 DNA: TGCAGCGTTGAGGTCCAGACCTACGAGCAGTACTTC
clone size: many; D gene: -; CDR3 length: 14; J gene: TRBJ2-2; V gene: TRBV29-1; CDR3 protein: CSTSGTTNTGELFF; CDR3 DNA: TGCAGCACATCAGGGACCACGAACACCGGGGAGCTGTTTTTT
clone size: few; D gene: -; CDR3 length: 14; J gene: TRBJ1-5; V gene: TRBV7-9; CDR3 protein: CASSSVDSNQPQHF; CDR3 DNA: TGTGCCAGCAGCTCAGTAGATAGCAATCAGCCCCAGCATTTT
clone size: -; D gene: -; CDR3 length: 13; J gene: TRBJ2-7; V gene: TRBV6-5; CDR3 protein: CASKNGDTYEQYF; CDR3 DNA: TGTGCCAGCAAGAATGGGGATACCTACGAGCAGTACTTC
clone size: -; D gene: TRBD1; CDR3 length: 16; J gene: TRBJ1-5; V gene: TRBV11-2; CDR3 protein: CASSRLTGGVDQPQHF; CDR3 DNA: TGTGCCAGCAGCCGACTGACAGGGGGCGTTGATCAGCCCCAGCATTTT
clone size: -; D gene: TRBD1; CDR3 length: 15; J gene: TRBJ1-1; V gene: TRBV7-3; CDR3 protein: CASWDRTAVGTEAFF; CDR3 DNA: TGTGCCAGCTGGGACAGGACCGCAGTCGGCACTGAAGCTTTCTTT
clone size: -; D gene: -; CDR3 length: 17; J gene: TRBJ2-7; V gene: TRBV7-9; CDR3 protein: CASSQVFNLYLANEQYF; CDR3 DNA: TGCGCCAGCAGCCAAGTTTTTAATTTGTACCTTGCGAACGAGCAGTACTTC